The 5 T cell receptor beta chains reported below all come from one sample, sequenced in a study of low-dose radiotherapy and immunotherapy resistance in tumors. The time point was: after trial treatment. Treatment meaning: LDRT plus nivolumab, ipilimumab, low-dose cyclophosphamide and aspirin (RACIN trial). TRAV- and TRBV-specific primers, spanning alpha and beta chains, primed first-strand cDNA. A constant-region primer paired with the V-primer adapter amplified TCRs over about 20 PCR cycles. TCRdb redid the calling of the reads with MiXCR, one entry per CDR3 protein. The sample lists 95,000 to 100,000 distinct CDR3 sequences; under 25% were seen once. This sample comprised PBMCs, obtained after low-dose radiotherapy plus immunotherapy. These receptors all come from a male donor with prostate cancer.

This rearrangement joins TRBV29-1 to TRBJ1-4; D uncertain. Germline CDR1 is SQVTM and CDR2 is ANQGSEA. The CDR3 has 12 residues. Trimming took 6 bases from V and 7 from J, leaving 12 bases between them. Here the CDR3 reads CSVINTLEKLFF. CDR3 sequence (DNA): TGCAGCGTGATAAATACGCTTGAAAAACTGTTTTTT.

This clonotype was seen a handful of times. The CDR3 DNA follows: TGTGCCAGCAGGGGGCCGGGAGGCGGGGAGCTGTTTTTT. Protein product: CASRGPGGGELFF. This chain links TRBV2 with TRBJ2-2, with TRBD2 identical over 7 bases. The J segment lost 7 bases and the V segment lost 6 bases, leaving 5 bases of the junction unmatched. CDR3 length equals 13 residues. Germline lookup yields CDR1 SNHLY and CDR2 FYNNEI.

The table lists this clonotype with many counts. CDR3 region: CASSQGSTSGGLTDTQYF. The CDR3 DNA reads as TGTGCCAGCAGCCAAGGATCGACTAGCGGGGGCCTCACAGATACGCAGTATTTT. The V call is TRBV3-1, the J call TRBJ2-3; 12 nucleotides agree with TRBD2. CDR1 is LGHDT, CDR2 YNNKEL, per germline (reference sequence). After removal of 1 base from V and 2 bases from J, the junction contained 7 bases not matched to a gene. This CDR3 is 18 amino acids long.

This clonotype has a count of ten or more. The CDR3 bases are TGTGCCAGCAGTTTTCCGTCTCTAGCGGGGGGGCCGGACACCGGGGAGCTGTTTTTT. Its translation: CASSFPSLAGGPDTGELFF. This chain links TRBV28 with TRBJ2-2; 12 bases are a match to TRBD2. Germline V gene data show CDR1 as MDHEN and CDR2 as SYDVKM. The CDR3 is 19 amino acids. The junction had 11 bases not matched to a gene; V was cut back by 3 bases and J by 3 bases.

This chain links TRBV2 with TRBJ2-1; 7 bases match TRBD1. The CDR3 totals 15 residues. Germline V gene sequence: CDR1 SNHLY, CDR2 FYNNEI. With V trimmed by 7 bases and J by 5 bases, 11 bases remained unmatched. CDR3 region: CASNPGNRGHNEQFF. The CDR3 coding sequence is TGTGCCAGCAACCCAGGGAATAGGGGGCACAATGAGCAGTTCTTC.